The present TCR beta chain was sequenced within a study of blood T cell repertoires in COVID-19. The overall study: Both acute and convalescent COVID-19 samples were obtained from the United States, Italy and Spain. PBMCs, B-cell-depleted T cells, or T cells provided the cDNA or gDNA that made up the material.

V was clipped by 1 base and J by 1 base, with 10 bases between them. Germline values: CDR1 MNHNS, CDR2 SASEGT. The CDR3 is made up of 15 amino acids. Study processing details: The assay estimated nucleated cells by amplifying reference gene primers. Using immunoSEQ multiplex PCR, the repertoire was profiled, and TCRdb retains in-frame clones only, with some absent. D and trimming come from the DNA, and the V and J calls and clone size come from that table. The sample has 120,000 to 150,000 clones; over 75% are singletons. The receptor was isolated from a woman aged 45-65 years with acute or convalescent COVID-19. The sample was peripheral blood. The chain joins TRBV6-1 to TRBJ1-1, with D possibly matching TRBD1 (6 bases). The CDR3 nucleotides are TGTGCCAGCAGTGAAGGGACAGTTGGGAACACTGAAGCTTTCTTT. Translated, it gives CASSEGTVGNTEAFF.